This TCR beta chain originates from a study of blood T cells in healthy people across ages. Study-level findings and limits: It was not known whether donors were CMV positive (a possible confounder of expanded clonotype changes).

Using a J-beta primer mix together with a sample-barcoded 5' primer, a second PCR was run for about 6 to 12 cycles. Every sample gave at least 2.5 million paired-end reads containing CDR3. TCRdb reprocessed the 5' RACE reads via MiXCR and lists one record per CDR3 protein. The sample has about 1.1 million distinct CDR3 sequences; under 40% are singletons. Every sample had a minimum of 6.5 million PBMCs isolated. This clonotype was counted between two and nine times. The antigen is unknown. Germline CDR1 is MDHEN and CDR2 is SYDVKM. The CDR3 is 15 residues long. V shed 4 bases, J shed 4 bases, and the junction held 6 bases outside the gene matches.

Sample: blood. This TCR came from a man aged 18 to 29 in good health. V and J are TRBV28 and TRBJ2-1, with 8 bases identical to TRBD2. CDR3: CASSSGRAQYNEQFF. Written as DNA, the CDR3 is TGTGCCAGCAGTTCCGGGAGGGCACAATACAATGAGCAGTTCTTC.